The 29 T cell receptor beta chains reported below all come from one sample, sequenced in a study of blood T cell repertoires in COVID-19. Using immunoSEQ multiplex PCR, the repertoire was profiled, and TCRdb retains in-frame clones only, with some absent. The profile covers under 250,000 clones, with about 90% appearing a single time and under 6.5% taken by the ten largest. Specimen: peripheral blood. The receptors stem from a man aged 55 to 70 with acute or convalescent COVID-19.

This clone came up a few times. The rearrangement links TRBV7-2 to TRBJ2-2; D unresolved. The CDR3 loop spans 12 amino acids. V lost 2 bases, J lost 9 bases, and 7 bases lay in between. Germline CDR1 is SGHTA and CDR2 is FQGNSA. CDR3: CASSLRGRELFF. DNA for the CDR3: TGTGCCAGCAGCTTACGTGGCCGGGAGCTGTTTTTT.

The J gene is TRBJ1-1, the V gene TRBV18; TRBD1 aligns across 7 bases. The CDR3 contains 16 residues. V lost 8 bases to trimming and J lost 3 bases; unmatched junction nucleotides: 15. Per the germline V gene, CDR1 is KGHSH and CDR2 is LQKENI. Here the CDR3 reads CASLPRDRGIDTEAFF. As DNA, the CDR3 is TGTGCCAGCCTTCCCCGGGACAGAGGAATCGACACTGAAGCTTTCTTT.

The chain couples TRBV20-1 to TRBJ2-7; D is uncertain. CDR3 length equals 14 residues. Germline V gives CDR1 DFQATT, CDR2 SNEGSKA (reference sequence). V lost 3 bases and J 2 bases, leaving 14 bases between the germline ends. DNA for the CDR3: TGCAGTGCTAGTAATCTCCTGTCCCCCTACGAGCAGTACTTC. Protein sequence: CSASNLLSPYEQYF.

CDR3 coding DNA: TGTGCCAGCTCATCCGATCGGGGGGGCGTGCAACCAGATACGCAGTATTTT. This codes for CASSSDRGGVQPDTQYF. V usage is TRBV18 and J usage is TRBJ2-3, with 8 bases lining up with TRBD2. V was pared by 5 bases and J by 4 bases, with 14 bases of the junction left unmatched. This CDR3 has 17 residues. Germline V CDR1 and CDR2: KGHSH, LQKENI. Full variable domain (remainder filled in from reference TRBV18 and TRBJ2-3): NAGVMQNPRHLVRRRGQEARLRCSPMKGHSHVYWYRQLPEEGLKFMVYLQKENIIDESGMPKERFSAEFPKEGPSILRIQQVVRGDSAAYFCASSSDRGGVQPDTQYFGPGTRLTVL.

CDR3 loop: CASSPRTGRENIQYF. CDR3 sequence (DNA): TGTGCCAGCAGCCCAAGGACAGGGAGGGAAAACATTCAGTACTTC. V gene TRBV11-3 combines with J gene TRBJ2-4, with D possibly being TRBD1 (8 bases). Germline V CDR1 and CDR2: SGHNT, YENEEA. V lost 5 bases to trimming and J lost 5 bases, with 16 bases between them. There are 15 residues in the CDR3.

The CDR3 DNA follows: TGTGCCAGCCACTACGGTAGCGTTAGCGAGCAGTACTTC. It encodes CASHYGSVSEQYF. The chain joins TRBV6-5 to TRBJ2-7; D perhaps matches TRBD2 (5 bases). V gave up 8 bases and J gave up 6 bases, with 17 bases separating them. The CDR3 has 13 residues. Germline CDR1 and CDR2: MNHEY and SVGAGI.

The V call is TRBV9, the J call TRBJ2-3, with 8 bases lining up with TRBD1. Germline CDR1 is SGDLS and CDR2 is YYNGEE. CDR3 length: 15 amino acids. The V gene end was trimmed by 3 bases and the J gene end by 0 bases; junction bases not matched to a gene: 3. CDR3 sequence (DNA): TGTGCCAGCAGCGCGGACAGGGCTAGCACAGATACGCAGTATTTT. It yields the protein CASSADRASTDTQYF.

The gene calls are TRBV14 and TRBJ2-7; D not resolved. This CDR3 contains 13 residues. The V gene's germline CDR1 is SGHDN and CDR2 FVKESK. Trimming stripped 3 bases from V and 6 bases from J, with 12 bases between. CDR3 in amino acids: CASSHLPQSEQYF. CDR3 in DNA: TGTGCCAGCAGCCATCTTCCGCAGTCCGAGCAGTACTTC.

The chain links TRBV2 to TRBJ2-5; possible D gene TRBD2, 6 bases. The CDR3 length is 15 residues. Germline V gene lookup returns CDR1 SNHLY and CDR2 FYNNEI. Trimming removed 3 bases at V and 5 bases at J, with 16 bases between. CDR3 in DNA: TGTGCCAGCAGTGAGTCGGGGGTCCGGGAGGAGACCCAGTACTTC. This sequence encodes CASSESGVREETQYF.

The CDR3 DNA sequence: TGTGCCAGCGCCCGAACCCAGGGCTCTCAAGAGACCCAGTACTTC. This codes for CASARTQGSQETQYF. The chain recombines TRBV6-5 with TRBJ2-5; TRBD1 is a possible D gene (5 bases). The germline V gene encodes CDR1 MNHEY and CDR2 SVGAGI. Trimming took 8 bases from V and 2 from J, leaving 18 bases between them. The CDR3 has 15 amino acids.

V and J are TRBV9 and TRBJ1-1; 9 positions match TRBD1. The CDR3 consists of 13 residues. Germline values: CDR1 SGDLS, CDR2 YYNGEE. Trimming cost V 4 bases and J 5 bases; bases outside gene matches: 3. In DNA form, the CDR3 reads TGTGCCAGCAGCACAGGACAGGGGACTGAAGCTTTCTTT. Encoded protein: CASSTGQGTEAFF. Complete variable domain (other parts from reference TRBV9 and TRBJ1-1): DSGVTQTPKHLITATGQRVTLRCSPRSGDLSVYWYQQSLDQGLQFLIQYYNGEERAKGNILERFSAQQFPDLHSELNLSSLELGDSALYFCASSTGQGTEAFFGQGTRLTVV.

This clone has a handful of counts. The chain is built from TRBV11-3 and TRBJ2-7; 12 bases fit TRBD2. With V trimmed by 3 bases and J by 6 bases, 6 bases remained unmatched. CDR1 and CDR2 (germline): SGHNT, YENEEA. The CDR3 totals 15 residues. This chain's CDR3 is CASSFSSGRASEQYF. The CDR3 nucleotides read TGTGCCAGCAGCTTCTCTAGCGGGAGGGCCAGCGAGCAGTACTTC. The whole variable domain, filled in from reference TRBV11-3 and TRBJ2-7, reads EAGVVQSPRYKIIEKKQPVAFWCNPISGHNTLYWYLQNLGQGPELLIRYENEEAVDDSQLPKDRFSAERLKGVDSTLKIQPAELGDSAVYLCASSFSSGRASEQYFGPGTRLTVT.

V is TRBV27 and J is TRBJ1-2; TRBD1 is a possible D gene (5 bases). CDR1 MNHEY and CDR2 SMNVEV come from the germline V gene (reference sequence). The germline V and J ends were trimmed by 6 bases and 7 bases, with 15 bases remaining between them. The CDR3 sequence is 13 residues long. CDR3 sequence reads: CASSPFSQGGYTF. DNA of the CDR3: TGTGCCAGCAGCCCATTTTCTCAGGGTGGCTACACCTTC.

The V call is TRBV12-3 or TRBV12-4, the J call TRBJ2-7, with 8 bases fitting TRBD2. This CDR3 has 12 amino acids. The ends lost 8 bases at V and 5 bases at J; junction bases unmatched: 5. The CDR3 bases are TGTGCCAGCGGACTAGCTCACAACGAGCAGTACTTC. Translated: CASGLAHNEQYF.

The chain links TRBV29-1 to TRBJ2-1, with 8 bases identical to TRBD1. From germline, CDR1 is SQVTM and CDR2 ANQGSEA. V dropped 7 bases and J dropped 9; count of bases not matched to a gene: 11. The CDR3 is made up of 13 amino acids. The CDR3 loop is CSATSTGAGEQFF. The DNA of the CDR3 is TGCAGCGCAACCTCGACAGGGGCGGGTGAGCAGTTCTTC.

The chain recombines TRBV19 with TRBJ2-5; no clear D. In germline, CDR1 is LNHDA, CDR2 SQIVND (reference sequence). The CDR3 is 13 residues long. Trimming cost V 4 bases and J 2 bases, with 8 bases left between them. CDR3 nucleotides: TGTGCCAGTAGTACGGTGATACAAGAGACCCAGTACTTC. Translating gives CASSTVIQETQYF. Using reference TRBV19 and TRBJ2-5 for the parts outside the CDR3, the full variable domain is DGGITQSPKYLFRKEGQNVTLSCEQNLNHDAMYWYRQDPGQGLRLIYYSQIVNDFQKGDIAEGYSVSREKKESFPLTVTSAQKNPTAFYLCASSTVIQETQYFGPGTRLLVL.

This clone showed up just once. The CDR3 protein is CASSVADEQYF. The CDR3 region has the DNA TGTGCCAGCAGCGTAGCGGACGAGCAGTACTTC. The chain employs TRBV9 and TRBJ2-7; D is uncertain. The V end was cut by 0 bases, the J end by 5 bases, with 3 bases between. This CDR3 is 11 amino acids long. The germline V gene has CDR1 SGDLS and CDR2 YYNGEE.

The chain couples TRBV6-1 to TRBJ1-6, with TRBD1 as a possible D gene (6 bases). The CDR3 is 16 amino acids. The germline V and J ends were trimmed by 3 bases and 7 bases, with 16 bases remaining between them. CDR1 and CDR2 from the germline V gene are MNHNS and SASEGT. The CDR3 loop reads CASSDGPTGLNSPLHF. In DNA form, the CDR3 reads TGTGCCAGCAGTGACGGCCCAACAGGGTTGAATTCACCCCTCCACTTT.

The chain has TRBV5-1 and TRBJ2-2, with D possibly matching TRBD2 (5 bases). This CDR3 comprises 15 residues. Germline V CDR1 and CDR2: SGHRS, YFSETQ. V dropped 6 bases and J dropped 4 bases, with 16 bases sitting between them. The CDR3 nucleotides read TGCGCCAGCAATTTAGACGGGATTAGCACCGGGGAGCTGTTTTTT. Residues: CASNLDGISTGELFF.

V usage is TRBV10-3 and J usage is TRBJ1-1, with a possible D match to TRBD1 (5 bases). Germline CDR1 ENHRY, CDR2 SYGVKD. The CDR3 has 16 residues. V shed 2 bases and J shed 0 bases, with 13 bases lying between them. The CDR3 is CAISEGMGTMNTEAFF. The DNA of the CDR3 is TGTGCCATCAGTGAGGGGATGGGGACTATGAACACTGAAGCTTTCTTT.

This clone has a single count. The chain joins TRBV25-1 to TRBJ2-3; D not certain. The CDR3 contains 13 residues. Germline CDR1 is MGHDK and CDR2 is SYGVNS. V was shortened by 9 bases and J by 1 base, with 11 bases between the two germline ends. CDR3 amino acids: CASRARGTDTQYF. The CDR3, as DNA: TGTGCCAGTAGAGCCCGGGGCACAGATACGCAGTATTTT.

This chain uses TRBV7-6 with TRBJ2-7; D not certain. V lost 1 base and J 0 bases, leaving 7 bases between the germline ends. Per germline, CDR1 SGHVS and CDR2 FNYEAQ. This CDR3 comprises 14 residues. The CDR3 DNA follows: TGTGCCAGCAGCTTAGAGTACAACTCCTACGAGCAGTACTTC. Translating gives CASSLEYNSYEQYF. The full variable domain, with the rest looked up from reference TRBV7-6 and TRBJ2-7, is GAGVSQSPRYKVTKRGQDVALRCDPISGHVSLYWYRQALGQGPEFLTYFNYEAQQDKSGLPNDRFSAERPEGSISTLTIQRTEQRDSAMYRCASSLEYNSYEQYFGPGTRLTVT.

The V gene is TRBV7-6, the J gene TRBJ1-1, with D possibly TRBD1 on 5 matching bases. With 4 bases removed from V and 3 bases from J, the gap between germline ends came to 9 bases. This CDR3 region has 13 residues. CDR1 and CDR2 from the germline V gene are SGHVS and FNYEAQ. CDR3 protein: CASSWSGDTEAFF. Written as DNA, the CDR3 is TGTGCCAGCAGCTGGTCGGGGGACACTGAAGCTTTCTTT. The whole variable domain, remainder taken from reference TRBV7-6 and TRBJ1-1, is GAGVSQSPRYKVTKRGQDVALRCDPISGHVSLYWYRQALGQGPEFLTYFNYEAQQDKSGLPNDRFSAERPEGSISTLTIQRTEQRDSAMYRCASSWSGDTEAFFGQGTRLTVV.

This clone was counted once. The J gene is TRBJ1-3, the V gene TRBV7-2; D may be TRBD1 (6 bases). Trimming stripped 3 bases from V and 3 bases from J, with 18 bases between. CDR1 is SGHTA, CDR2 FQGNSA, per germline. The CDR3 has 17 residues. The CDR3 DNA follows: TGTGCCAGCAGCTTGAGCCCCAGGGGATTTCGTGGAAACACCATATATTTT. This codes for CASSLSPRGFRGNTIYF. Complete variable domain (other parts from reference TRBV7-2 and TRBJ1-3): GAGVSQSPSNKVTEKGKDVELRCDPISGHTALYWYRQSLGQGLEFLIYFQGNSAPDKSGLPSDRFSAERTGGSVSTLTIQRTQQEDSAVYLCASSLSPRGFRGNTIYFGEGSWLTVV.

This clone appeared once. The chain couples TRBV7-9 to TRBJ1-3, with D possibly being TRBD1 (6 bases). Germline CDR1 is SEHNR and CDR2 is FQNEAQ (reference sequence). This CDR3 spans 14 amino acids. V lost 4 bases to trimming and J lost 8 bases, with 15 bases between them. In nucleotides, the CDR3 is TGTGCCAGCAGCTCCGGGGGCGCGGGAGACACCATATATTTT. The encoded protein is CASSSGGAGDTIYF.

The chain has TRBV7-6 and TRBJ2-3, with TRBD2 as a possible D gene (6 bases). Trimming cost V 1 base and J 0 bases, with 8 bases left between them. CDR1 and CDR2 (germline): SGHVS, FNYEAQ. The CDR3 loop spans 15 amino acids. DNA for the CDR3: TGTGCCAGCAGCTTAGGCGGGACTAGCACAGATACGCAGTATTTT. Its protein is CASSLGGTSTDTQYF. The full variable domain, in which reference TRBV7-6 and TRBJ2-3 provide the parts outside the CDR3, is GAGVSQSPRYKVTKRGQDVALRCDPISGHVSLYWYRQALGQGPEFLTYFNYEAQQDKSGLPNDRFSAERPEGSISTLTIQRTEQRDSAMYRCASSLGGTSTDTQYFGPGTRLTVL.

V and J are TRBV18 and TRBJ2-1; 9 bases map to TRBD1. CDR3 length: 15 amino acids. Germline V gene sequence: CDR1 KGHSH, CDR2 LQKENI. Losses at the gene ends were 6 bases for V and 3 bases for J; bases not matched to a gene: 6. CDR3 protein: CASSAGTGSYNEQFF. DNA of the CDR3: TGTGCCAGCTCCGCCGGGACAGGGAGCTACAATGAGCAGTTCTTC.

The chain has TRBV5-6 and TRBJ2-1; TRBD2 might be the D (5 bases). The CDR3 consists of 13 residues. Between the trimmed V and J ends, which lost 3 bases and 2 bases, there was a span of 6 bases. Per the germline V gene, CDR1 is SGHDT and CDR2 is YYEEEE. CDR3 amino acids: CASSYGTYNEQFF. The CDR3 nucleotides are TGTGCCAGCAGCTACGGGACCTACAATGAGCAGTTCTTC.

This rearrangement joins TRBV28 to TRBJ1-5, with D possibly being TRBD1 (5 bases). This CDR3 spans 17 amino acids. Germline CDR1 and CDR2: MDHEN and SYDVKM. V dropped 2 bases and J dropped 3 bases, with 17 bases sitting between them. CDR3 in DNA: TGTGCCAGCAGTTTAAGAGTTGGGTCAGGGATCAATCAGCCCCAGCATTTT. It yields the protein CASSLRVGSGINQPQHF.